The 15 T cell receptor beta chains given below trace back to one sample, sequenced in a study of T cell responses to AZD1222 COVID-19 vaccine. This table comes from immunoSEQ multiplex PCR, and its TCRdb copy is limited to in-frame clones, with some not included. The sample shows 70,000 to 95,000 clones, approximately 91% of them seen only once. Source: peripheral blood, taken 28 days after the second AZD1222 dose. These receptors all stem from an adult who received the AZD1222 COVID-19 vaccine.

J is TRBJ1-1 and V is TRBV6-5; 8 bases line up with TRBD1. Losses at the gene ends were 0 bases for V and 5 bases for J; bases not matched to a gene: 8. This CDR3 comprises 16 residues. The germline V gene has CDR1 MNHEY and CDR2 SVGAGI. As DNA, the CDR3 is TGTGCCAGCAGTTACTCGATAGGACAGGGAAGGACTGAAGCTTTCTTT. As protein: CASSYSIGQGRTEAFF.

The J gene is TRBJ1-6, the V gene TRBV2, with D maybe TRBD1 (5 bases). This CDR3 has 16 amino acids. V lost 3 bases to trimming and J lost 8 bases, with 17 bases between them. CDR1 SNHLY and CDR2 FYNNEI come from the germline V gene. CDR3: CASSEMGTHLDSPLHF. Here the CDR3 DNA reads TGTGCCAGCAGTGAGATGGGGACCCACCTGGATTCACCCCTCCACTTT. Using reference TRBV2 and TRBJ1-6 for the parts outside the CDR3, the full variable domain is EPEVTQTPSHQVTQMGQEVILRCVPISNHLYFYWYRQILGQKVEFLVSFYNNEISEKSEIFDDQFSVERPDGSNFTLKIRSTKLEDSAMYFCASSEMGTHLDSPLHFGNGTRLTVT.

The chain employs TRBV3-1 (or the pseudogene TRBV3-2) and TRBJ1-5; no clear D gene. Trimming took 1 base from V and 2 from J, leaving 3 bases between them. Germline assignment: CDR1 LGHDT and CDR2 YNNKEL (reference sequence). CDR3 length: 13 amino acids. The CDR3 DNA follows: TGTGCCAGCAGCCAAGGGGGCAATCAGCCCCAGCATTTT. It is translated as CASSQGGNQPQHF.

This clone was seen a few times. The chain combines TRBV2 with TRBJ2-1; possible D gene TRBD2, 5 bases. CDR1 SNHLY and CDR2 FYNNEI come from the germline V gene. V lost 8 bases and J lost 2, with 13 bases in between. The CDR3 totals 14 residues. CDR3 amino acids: CASPLVNPYNEQFF. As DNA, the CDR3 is TGTGCCAGCCCACTAGTTAATCCCTACAATGAGCAGTTCTTC. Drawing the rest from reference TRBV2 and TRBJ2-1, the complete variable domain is EPEVTQTPSHQVTQMGQEVILRCVPISNHLYFYWYRQILGQKVEFLVSFYNNEISEKSEIFDDQFSVERPDGSNFTLKIRSTKLEDSAMYFCASPLVNPYNEQFFGPGTRLTVL.

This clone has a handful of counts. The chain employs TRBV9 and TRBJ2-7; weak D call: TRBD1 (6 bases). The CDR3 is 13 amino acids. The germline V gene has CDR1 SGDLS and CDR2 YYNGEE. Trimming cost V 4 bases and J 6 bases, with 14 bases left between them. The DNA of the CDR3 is TGTGCCAGCAGCTTCGCTGGGGGCGGCGAGCAGTACTTC. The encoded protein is CASSFAGGGEQYF.

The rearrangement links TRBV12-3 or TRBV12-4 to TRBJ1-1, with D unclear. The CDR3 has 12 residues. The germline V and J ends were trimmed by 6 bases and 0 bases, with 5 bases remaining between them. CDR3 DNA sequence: TGTGCCAGCAGCGGAATGAACACTGAAGCTTTCTTT. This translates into CASSGMNTEAFF.

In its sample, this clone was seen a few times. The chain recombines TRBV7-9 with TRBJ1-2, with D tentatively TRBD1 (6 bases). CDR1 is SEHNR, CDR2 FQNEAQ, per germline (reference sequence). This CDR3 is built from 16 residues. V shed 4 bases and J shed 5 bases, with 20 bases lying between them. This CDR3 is CASSSGQLNDPYGYTF. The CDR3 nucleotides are TGTGCCAGCAGCTCAGGACAGTTGAACGACCCTTATGGCTACACCTTC. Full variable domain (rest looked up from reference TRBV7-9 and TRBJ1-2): DTGVSQNPRHKITKRGQNVTFRCDPISEHNRLYWYRQTLGQGPEFLTYFQNEAQLEKSRLLSDRFSAERPKGSFSTLEIQRTEQGDSAMYLCASSSGQLNDPYGYTFGSGTRLTVV.

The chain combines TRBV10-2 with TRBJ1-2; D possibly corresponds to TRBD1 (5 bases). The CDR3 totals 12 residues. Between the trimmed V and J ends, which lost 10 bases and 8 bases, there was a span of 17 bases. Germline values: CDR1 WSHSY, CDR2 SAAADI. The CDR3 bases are TGCGCCACCCAGCAGGGTATGGGCGGCTACACCTTC. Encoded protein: CATQQGMGGYTF.

CDR3 DNA: TGCAGCGTGAACCAGGCGAGCTCCTACAATGAGCAGTTCTTC. This gives the protein CSVNQASSYNEQFF. V usage is TRBV29-1 and J usage is TRBJ2-1; D is unclear. This CDR3 spans 14 amino acids. Trimming took 6 bases from V and 0 from J, leaving 12 bases between them. CDR1 and CDR2 from the germline V gene are SQVTM and ANQGSEA.

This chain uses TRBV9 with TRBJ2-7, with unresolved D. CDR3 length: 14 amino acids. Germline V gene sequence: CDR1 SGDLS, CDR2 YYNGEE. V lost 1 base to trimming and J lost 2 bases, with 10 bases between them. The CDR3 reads CASSVTSVTYEQYF. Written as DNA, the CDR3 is TGTGCCAGCAGCGTAACCTCGGTAACCTACGAGCAGTACTTC.

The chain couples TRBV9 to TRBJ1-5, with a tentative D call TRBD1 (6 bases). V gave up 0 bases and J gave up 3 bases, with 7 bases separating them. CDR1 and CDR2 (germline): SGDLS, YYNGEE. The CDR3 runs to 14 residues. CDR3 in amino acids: CASSVGTANQPQHF. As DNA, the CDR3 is TGTGCCAGCAGCGTAGGGACAGCCAATCAGCCCCAGCATTTT.

The CDR3, as DNA: TGTGCCAGCAACTTCGGGGCAGACGGCTTGCAGCCCCAGCATTTT. It specifies CASNFGADGLQPQHF. The V call is TRBV5-5, the J call TRBJ1-5; TRBD1 is a possible D gene (5 bases). Germline lookup yields CDR1 SGHKS and CDR2 YYEKEE (reference sequence). V shed 6 bases and J shed 7 bases, with 20 bases lying between them. CDR3 length equals 15 residues.

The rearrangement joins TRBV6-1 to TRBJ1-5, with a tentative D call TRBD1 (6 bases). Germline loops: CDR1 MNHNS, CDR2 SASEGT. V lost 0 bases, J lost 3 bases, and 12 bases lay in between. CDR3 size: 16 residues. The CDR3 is CASSEAPGGANQPQHF. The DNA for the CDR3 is TGTGCCAGCAGTGAAGCTCCGGGGGGGGCCAATCAGCCCCAGCATTTT.

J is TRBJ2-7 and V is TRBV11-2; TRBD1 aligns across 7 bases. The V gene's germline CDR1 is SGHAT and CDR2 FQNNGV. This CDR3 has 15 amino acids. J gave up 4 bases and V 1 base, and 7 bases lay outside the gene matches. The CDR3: CASSLVPGQMYEQYF. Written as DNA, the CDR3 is TGTGCCAGCAGCTTAGTCCCGGGACAGATGTACGAGCAGTACTTC.

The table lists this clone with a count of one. This CDR3 is CASSLTGFNQPQHF. The CDR3 DNA sequence: TGTGCCAGCAGCCTTACGGGGTTCAATCAGCCCCAGCATTTT. The chain uses TRBV7-6 and TRBJ1-5; D not resolved. CDR1 is SGHVS, CDR2 FNYEAQ, per germline. V was shortened by 5 bases and J by 3 bases, with 11 bases between the two germline ends. The CDR3 runs 14 residues.